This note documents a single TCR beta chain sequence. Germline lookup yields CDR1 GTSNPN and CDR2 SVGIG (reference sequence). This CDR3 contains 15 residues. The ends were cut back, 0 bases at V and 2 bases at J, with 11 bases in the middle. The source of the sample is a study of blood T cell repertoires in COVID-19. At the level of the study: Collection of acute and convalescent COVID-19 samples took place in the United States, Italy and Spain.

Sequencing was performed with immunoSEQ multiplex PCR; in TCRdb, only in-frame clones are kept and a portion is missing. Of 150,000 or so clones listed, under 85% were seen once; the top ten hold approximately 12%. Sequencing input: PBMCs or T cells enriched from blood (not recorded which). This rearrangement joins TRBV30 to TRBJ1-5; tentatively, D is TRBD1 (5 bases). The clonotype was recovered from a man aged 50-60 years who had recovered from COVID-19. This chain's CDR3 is CAWSVPQGCNQPQHF. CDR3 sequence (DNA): TGTGCCTGGAGTGTACCGCAGGGTTGCAATCAGCCCCAGCATTTT.